There are a few counts of the clone carrying this T cell receptor beta chain. This specimen belongs to a study of human T cells and chemical hapten exposure. There are 15 residues in the CDR3. V lost 3 bases to trimming and J lost 2 bases, with 11 bases between them. Germline CDR1 KGHDR, CDR2 SFDVKD. TCRdb independently ran MiXCR on the RACE reads; one entry per CDR3 protein. The data contain 180,000 or so distinct CDR3 sequences, roughly 30% of them seen just once; the ten biggest clones take up less than 3.5%. Time point given: pre-sensitization, week 0. Stated treatment: therapeutic diphenylcyclopropenone sensitization with weekly scalp DPC.

This chain joins TRBV24-1 and TRBJ2-3; TRBD1 might be the D (6 bases). The sequence was obtained from a woman in her thirties with alopecia areata. Some clones in this sample may be carry-over from other donors' samples. Sequencing was performed on whole blood, taken in connection with sensitization to the hapten diphenylcyclopropenone (DPC). CDR3 bases: TGTGCCACCAGTGATGCGACAGGCTTCACAGATACGCAGTATTTT. Translating it yields CATSDATGFTDTQYF.